Below are 2 T cell receptor beta chains sequenced from a single sample in a study of CD8 T cells in ankylosing spondylitis. Their antigens remain unidentified. TCRdb processed the 5' RACE reads anew with MiXCR; each CDR3 protein has one entry. The profile shows some 130,000 distinct CDR3 sequences, roughly 18% of them singletons. General observations from the study: For ankylosing spondylitis blood, a TCR beta motif of 7 or 8 highly homologous variants appeared characteristic.

Input material: blood, either unsorted or a sorted T cell fraction (not recorded which). The receptors stem from a male donor with ankylosing spondylitis.

This clonotype was detected a few times. This chain joins TRBV11-2 and TRBJ2-7; 8 nucleotides match TRBD1. Germline V gene lookup returns CDR1 SGHAT and CDR2 FQNNGV. With V trimmed by 5 bases and J by 2 bases, 14 bases remained unmatched. This CDR3 region has 17 residues. The CDR3 loop is CASSHTSSGQATYEQYF. The CDR3 DNA sequence: TGTGCCAGCAGCCACACCTCATCGGGACAGGCAACCTACGAGCAGTACTTC.

The CDR3 region has the DNA TGTGCCAGCTCACTACAAGGGGCCGGGGAGCTGTTTTTT. It codes for CASSLQGAGELFF. The genes are TRBV18 and TRBJ2-2; the D gene is possibly TRBD1 (5 bases). Trimming took off 4 bases at V and 6 bases at J, with 9 bases between the two ends. Germline lookup yields CDR1 KGHSH and CDR2 LQKENI. The CDR3 totals 13 residues.